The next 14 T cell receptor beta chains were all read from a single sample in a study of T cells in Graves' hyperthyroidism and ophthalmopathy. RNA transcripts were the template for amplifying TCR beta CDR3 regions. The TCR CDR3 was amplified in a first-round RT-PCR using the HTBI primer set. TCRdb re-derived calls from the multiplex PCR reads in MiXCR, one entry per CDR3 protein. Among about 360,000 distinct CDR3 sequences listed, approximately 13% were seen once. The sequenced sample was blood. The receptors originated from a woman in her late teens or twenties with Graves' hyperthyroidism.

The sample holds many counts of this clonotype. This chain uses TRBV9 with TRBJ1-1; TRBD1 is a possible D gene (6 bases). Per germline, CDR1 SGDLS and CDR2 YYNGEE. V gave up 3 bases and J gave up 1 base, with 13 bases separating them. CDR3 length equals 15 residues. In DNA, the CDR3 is TGTGCCAGCAGCGCCACAGGGTTGGGGAACACTGAAGCTTTCTTT. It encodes CASSATGLGNTEAFF.

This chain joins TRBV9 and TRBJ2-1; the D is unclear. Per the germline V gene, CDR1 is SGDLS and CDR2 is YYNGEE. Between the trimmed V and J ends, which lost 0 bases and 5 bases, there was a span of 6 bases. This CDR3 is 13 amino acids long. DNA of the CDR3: TGTGCCAGCAGCGTAGGCTCTAACAATGAGCAGTTCTTC. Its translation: CASSVGSNNEQFF.

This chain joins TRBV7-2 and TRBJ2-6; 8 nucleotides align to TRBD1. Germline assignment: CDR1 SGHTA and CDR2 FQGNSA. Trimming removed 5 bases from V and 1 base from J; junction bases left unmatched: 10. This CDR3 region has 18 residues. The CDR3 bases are TGTGCCAGCAGCCCAGGGGGCTACAGGGGATCTGGGGCCAACGTCCTGACTTTC. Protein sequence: CASSPGGYRGSGANVLTF.

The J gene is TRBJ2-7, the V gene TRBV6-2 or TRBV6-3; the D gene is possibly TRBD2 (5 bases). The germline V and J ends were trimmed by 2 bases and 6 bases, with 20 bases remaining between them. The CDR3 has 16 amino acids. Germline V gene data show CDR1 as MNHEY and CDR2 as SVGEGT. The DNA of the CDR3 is TGTGCCAGCAGTTACACGCTTCGTTGGAGGAGCATCGAGCAGTACTTC. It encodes CASSYTLRWRSIEQYF.

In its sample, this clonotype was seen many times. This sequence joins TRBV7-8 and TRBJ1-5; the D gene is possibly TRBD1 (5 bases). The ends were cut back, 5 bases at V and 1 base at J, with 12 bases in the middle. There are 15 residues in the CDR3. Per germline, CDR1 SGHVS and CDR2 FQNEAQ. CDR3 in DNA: TGTGCCAGCAGCCCCAGTCGGGGGAGCAATCAGCCCCAGCATTTT. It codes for CASSPSRGSNQPQHF.

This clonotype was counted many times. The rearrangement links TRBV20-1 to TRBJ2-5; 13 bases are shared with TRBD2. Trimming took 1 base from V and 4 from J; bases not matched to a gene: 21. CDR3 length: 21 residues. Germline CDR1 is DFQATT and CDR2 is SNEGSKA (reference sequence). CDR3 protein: CSARGRETRTSGSKVLETQYF. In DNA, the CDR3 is TGCAGTGCTAGAGGAAGAGAAACGAGGACTAGCGGGAGTAAAGTTTTAGAGACCCAGTACTTC.

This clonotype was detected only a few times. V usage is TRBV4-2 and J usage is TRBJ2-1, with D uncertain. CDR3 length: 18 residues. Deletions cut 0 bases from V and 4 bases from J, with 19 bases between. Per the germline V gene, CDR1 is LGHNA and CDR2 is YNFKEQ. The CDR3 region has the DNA TGTGCCAGCAGCCAAGATATGAGAGAACAGTATCCATACAATGAGCAGTTCTTC. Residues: CASSQDMREQYPYNEQFF.

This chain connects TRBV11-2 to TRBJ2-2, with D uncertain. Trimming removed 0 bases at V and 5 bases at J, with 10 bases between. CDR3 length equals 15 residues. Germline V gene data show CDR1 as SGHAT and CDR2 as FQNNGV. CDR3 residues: CASSLEVAQTGELFF. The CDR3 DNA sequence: TGTGCCAGCAGCTTAGAGGTAGCACAGACCGGGGAGCTGTTTTTT. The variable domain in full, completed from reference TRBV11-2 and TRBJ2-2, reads EAGVAQSPRYKIIEKRQSVAFWCNPISGHATLYWYQQILGQGPKLLIQFQNNGVVDDSQLPKDRFSAERLKGVDSTLKIQPAKLEDSAVYLCASSLEVAQTGELFFGEGSRLTVL.

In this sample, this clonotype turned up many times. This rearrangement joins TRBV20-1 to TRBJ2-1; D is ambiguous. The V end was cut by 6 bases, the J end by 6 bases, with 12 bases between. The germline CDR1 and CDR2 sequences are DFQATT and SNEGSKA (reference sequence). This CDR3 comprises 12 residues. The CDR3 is CSAPGIFNEQFF. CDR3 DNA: TGCAGTGCGCCCGGAATTTTCAATGAGCAGTTCTTC.

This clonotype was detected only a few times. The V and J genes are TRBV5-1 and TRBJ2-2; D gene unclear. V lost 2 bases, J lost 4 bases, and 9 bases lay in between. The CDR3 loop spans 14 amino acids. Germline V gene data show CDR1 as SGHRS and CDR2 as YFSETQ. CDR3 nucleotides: TGCGCCAGCAGCTTCTCCCAAGGCACCGGGGAGCTGTTTTTT. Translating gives CASSFSQGTGELFF.

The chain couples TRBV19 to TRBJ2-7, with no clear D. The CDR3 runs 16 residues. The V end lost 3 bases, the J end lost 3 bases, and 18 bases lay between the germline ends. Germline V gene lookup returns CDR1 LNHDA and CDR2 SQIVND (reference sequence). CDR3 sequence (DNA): TGTGCCAGTAGTATTAGAGCAATGGGCCCGAACTACGAGCAGTACTTC. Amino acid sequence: CASSIRAMGPNYEQYF.

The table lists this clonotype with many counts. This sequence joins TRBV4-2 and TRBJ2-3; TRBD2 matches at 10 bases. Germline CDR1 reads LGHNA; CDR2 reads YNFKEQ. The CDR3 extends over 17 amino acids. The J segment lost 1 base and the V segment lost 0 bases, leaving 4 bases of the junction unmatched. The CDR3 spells CASSQDGTSGGTDTQYF. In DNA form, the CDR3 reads TGTGCCAGCAGCCAAGATGGCACTAGCGGGGGCACAGATACGCAGTATTTT.

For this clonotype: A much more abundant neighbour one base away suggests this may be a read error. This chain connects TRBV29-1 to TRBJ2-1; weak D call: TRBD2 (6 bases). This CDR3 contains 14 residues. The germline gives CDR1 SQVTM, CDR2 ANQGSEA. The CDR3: CSVPASATDNKQFF. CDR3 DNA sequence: TGCAGCGTCCCGGCTAGCGCCACGGACAATAAGCAGTTCTTC.

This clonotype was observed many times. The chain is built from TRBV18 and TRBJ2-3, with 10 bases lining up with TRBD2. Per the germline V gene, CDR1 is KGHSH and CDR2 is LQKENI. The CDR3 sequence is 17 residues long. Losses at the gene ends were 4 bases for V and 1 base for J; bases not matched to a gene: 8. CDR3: CASSLGLASRGTDTQYF. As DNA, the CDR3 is TGTGCCAGCTCACTGGGACTAGCGTCCCGGGGCACAGATACGCAGTATTTT.